Following are 20 T cell receptor beta chains from one sample sequenced in a study of blood T cell repertoires in COVID-19. TCRdb's copy holds only in-frame clones and misses some; the assay was immunoSEQ multiplex PCR. Here the sample spans a few hundred thousand clones, 85% being singletons. Input material: PBMCs or T cells enriched from blood (not recorded which). These receptors came from a woman aged 50 to 60 who had recovered from COVID-19.

The V call is TRBV4-1, the J call TRBJ1-2, with TRBD1 matching 9 bases. Germline values: CDR1 MGHRA, CDR2 YSYEKL. CDR3 length: 14 amino acids. Trimming took 4 bases from V and 8 from J; bases not matched to a gene: 8. The CDR3 spells CASSPLGTGKGYTF. In DNA form, the CDR3 reads TGCGCCAGCAGCCCACTCGGGACAGGGAAAGGCTACACCTTC.

The chain is built from TRBV4-2 and TRBJ2-7; TRBD2 matches at 7 bases. J was trimmed by 2 bases and V by 2 bases; bases with no gene match: 3. This CDR3 has 14 amino acids. Per the germline V gene, CDR1 is LGHNA and CDR2 is YNFKEQ. CDR3 sequence (DNA): TGTGCCAGCAGCCAATCTAGCGGTACCTACGAGCAGTACTTC. Translated, it gives CASSQSSGTYEQYF.

This chain connects TRBV12-3 or TRBV12-4 to TRBJ2-1; 9 bases map to TRBD2. After removal of 4 bases from V and 8 bases from J, the junction contained 3 bases not matched to a gene. The CDR3 contains 13 residues. The CDR3 DNA is TGTGCCAGCAGTTGGGGACTAGCACATGAGCAGTTCTTC. As protein: CASSWGLAHEQFF.

The J gene is TRBJ2-5, the V gene TRBV5-1, with 8 bases that match TRBD1. Germline CDR1 SGHRS, CDR2 YFSETQ. The junction had 5 bases not matched to a gene; V was cut back by 6 bases and J by 1 base. The length of the CDR3 is 14 residues. Here the CDR3 DNA reads TGCGCCAGCACGGACAGGGTGGGCCAAGAGACCCAGTACTTC. Translating it yields CASTDRVGQETQYF.

The V gene is TRBV4-3, the J gene TRBJ2-7, with D hard to call. Trimming cost V 1 base and J 6 bases, with 10 bases left between them. In germline, CDR1 is LGHNA, CDR2 YSLEER. The length of the CDR3 is 13 residues. CDR3 DNA sequence: TGCGCCAGCAGCCAAGTGGAACAGTCCGAGCAGTACTTC. It codes for CASSQVEQSEQYF.

J is TRBJ2-1 and V is TRBV5-1; D is uncertain. The V gene's germline CDR1 is SGHRS and CDR2 YFSETQ. Trimming pared 0 bases from V and 7 bases from J, leaving 11 bases between. The CDR3 extends over 14 amino acids. Here the CDR3 reads CASSLAGFGNEQFF. In DNA form, the CDR3 reads TGCGCCAGCAGCTTGGCGGGTTTCGGTAATGAGCAGTTCTTC.

This rearrangement joins TRBV4-1 to TRBJ2-7, with TRBD2 matching 9 bases. The CDR3 runs to 16 residues. CDR1 is MGHRA and CDR2 is YSYEKL in the germline V gene. The V gene end was trimmed by 4 bases and the J gene end by 0 bases; junction bases not matched to a gene: 7. CDR3 sequence (DNA): TGCGCCAGCAGCCTTAGACTAGCGGCTAGCTCCTACGAGCAGTACTTC. This gives the protein CASSLRLAASSYEQYF.

V and J are TRBV9 and TRBJ1-1; 7 bases are a match to TRBD1. After removal of 3 bases from V and 1 base from J, the junction contained 6 bases not matched to a gene. There are 15 residues in the CDR3. CDR1 and CDR2 from the germline V gene are SGDLS and YYNGEE. The CDR3 reads CASSGGDSRNTEAFF. CDR3 coding DNA: TGTGCCAGCAGCGGGGGGGACAGCCGGAACACTGAAGCTTTCTTT.

This sequence joins TRBV5-5 and TRBJ2-2; a weak D match, TRBD2 (6 bases). Trimming cost V 1 base and J 2 bases, with 12 bases left between them. The CDR3 covers 16 residues. Germline CDR1 and CDR2: SGHKS and YYEKEE (reference sequence). The CDR3 sequence: CASSLTVGTNTGELFF. CDR3 nucleotides: TGTGCCAGCAGCTTGACTGTCGGGACTAACACCGGGGAGCTGTTTTTT. Full variable domain (outside the CDR3, taken from reference TRBV5-5 and TRBJ2-2): DAGVTQSPTHLIKTRGQQVTLRCSPISGHKSVSWYQQVLGQGPQFIFQYYEKEERGRGNFPDRFSARQFPNYSSELNVNALLLGDSALYLCASSLTVGTNTGELFFGEGSRLTVL.

The chain recombines TRBV14 with TRBJ1-1; 10 bases match TRBD1. Germline lookup yields CDR1 SGHDN and CDR2 FVKESK. The CDR3 totals 15 residues. V was clipped by 3 bases and J by 3 bases; unmatched bases: 4. CDR3 DNA sequence: TGTGCCAGCAGCCAGTGGGACAGGGGTCACACTGAAGCTTTCTTT. This encodes CASSQWDRGHTEAFF.

This clone was seen a few times. At one boundary the junction diverges from the germline segment, which might be a read error. The genes are TRBV10-3 and TRBJ2-7; no definite D call. The CDR3 consists of 13 residues. Germline lookup yields CDR1 ENHRY and CDR2 SYGVKD. The CDR3, as DNA: TGTGCCATCTGTGAGCCCCCATCCTACGAGCAGTACTTC. It codes for CAICEPPSYEQYF.

The chain joins TRBV4-3 to TRBJ1-2; TRBD1 is a possible D gene (5 bases). Germline V gives CDR1 LGHNA, CDR2 YSLEER. Trimming took 4 bases from V and 3 from J, leaving 15 bases between them. The CDR3 consists of 15 residues. CDR3 amino acids: CASSPYGRTHYGYTF. The DNA for the CDR3 is TGCGCCAGCAGCCCATATGGCAGGACACACTATGGCTACACCTTC.

The CDR3 bases are TGTGCCAGTAGTAATGGACAGATTCATGAAAAACTGTTTTTT. It specifies CASSNGQIHEKLFF. The V gene is TRBV19, the J gene TRBJ1-4, with D maybe TRBD1 (6 bases). CDR3 length: 14 amino acids. The V end lost 4 bases, the J end lost 6 bases, and 12 bases lay between the germline ends. Germline loops: CDR1 LNHDA, CDR2 SQIVND (reference sequence).

The chain couples TRBV18 to TRBJ1-1; D is unresolved. Germline CDR1 KGHSH, CDR2 LQKENI. The CDR3 covers 13 residues. Trimming cost V 5 bases and J 2 bases, with 9 bases left between them. CDR3 sequence reads: CASSGTVNTEAFF. DNA of the CDR3: TGTGCCAGCTCAGGAACAGTAAACACTGAAGCTTTCTTT.

V is TRBV19 and J is TRBJ2-7; D might be TRBD2 (5 bases). The CDR3 length is 17 residues. CDR1 and CDR2 from the germline V gene are LNHDA and SQIVND (reference sequence). V was cut by 4 bases and J by 0 bases, with 19 bases left in between. The CDR3 here is CASSTIDASSSSYEQYF. In DNA form, the CDR3 reads TGTGCCAGTAGTACCATCGATGCTAGCAGTAGCTCCTACGAGCAGTACTTC.

This clone came up once. J is TRBJ1-5 and V is TRBV11-2; D gene uncertain. Deletions cut 0 bases from V and 4 bases from J, with 4 bases between. The CDR3 runs 13 residues. Germline-derived CDR1 and CDR2 are SGHAT and FQNNGV. The CDR3 spells CASSLERNQPQHF. In nucleotides, the CDR3 is TGTGCCAGCAGCTTAGAGAGGAATCAGCCCCAGCATTTT.

The rearrangement uses TRBV5-1 and TRBJ2-2; TRBD2 matches 9 bases. The V and J ends lost 5 bases and 4 bases, in that order; junction bases with no gene match: 6. Germline loops: CDR1 SGHRS, CDR2 YFSETQ. CDR3 length: 15 amino acids. The CDR3 DNA reads TGCGCCAGCAGGAAGACTAGCGGATCCACCGGGGAGCTGTTTTTT. Protein: CASRKTSGSTGELFF.

This chain connects TRBV19 to TRBJ1-4, with TRBD1 identical over 8 bases. The CDR3 is made up of 13 amino acids. Germline V gives CDR1 LNHDA, CDR2 SQIVND (reference sequence). Germline trimming cut 7 bases from V and 6 bases from J; bases unmatched to any gene: 4. The CDR3 region is CASMTGADEKLFF. The CDR3 bases are TGTGCCAGTATGACAGGGGCGGATGAAAAACTGTTTTTT.

The genes are TRBV15 and TRBJ1-5, with a possible D match to TRBD1 (5 bases). In germline, CDR1 is LNHNV, CDR2 YYDKDF (reference sequence). CDR3 size: 13 residues. The V gene lost 7 bases and the J gene lost 4 bases, with 11 bases spanning the gap. CDR3 DNA sequence: TGTGCCACCAACACTGCAGGGAATCAGCCCCAGCATTTT. Encoded protein: CATNTAGNQPQHF.

The J gene is TRBJ1-1, the V gene TRBV5-1, with TRBD1 identical over 7 bases. V lost 4 bases, J lost 8 bases, and 17 bases stayed unmatched. This CDR3 has 16 amino acids. Germline values: CDR1 SGHRS, CDR2 YFSETQ. The CDR3, as DNA: TGCGCCAGCAGCCCCGTCTCGCTCAGGGGGTCAAGCGAAGCTTTCTTT. Its protein is CASSPVSLRGSSEAFF.